These T cell receptor beta chains were read from a single sample in a study of shared clonotypes between healthy human individuals. Sequenced by immunoSEQ multiplex PCR; TCRdb stores in-frame clones only, minus some. The sample has 640,000 or so clones, about 78% seen once. Material for sequencing was memory CD4+ T cells sorted from blood. Receptors originate from a woman aged 30 to 39 in good health. The CDR3 runs from the conserved cysteine through the conserved F or W. The D gene is left open where the match is weak. The listing skips clone size in some rows; elsewhere it reads once, few, many or a size class.

. TRBJ1-1 TRBV14 . CASSPGEVKKGPEAFF TGTGCCAGCAGCCCGGGTGAAGTCAAAAAGGGACCTGAAGCTTTCTTT
. TRBJ1-5 TRBV27 . CASSNRERSQPQHF TGTGCCAGCAGCAACAGGGAAAGGAGTCAGCCCCAGCATTTT
few TRBJ2-1 TRBV4-1 TRBD2 CASSRRPQGLTSGTDEQFF TGCGCCAGCAGCCGGCGGCCACAGGGTTTAACTAGCGGGACCGATGAGCAGTTCTTC
. TRBJ2-1 TRBV5-1 TRBD2 CASSTGTSGTQDEQFF TGCGCCAGCAGCACGGGGACTAGCGGGACCCAGGATGAGCAGTTCTTC
few TRBJ2-1 TRBV19 . CASSIERRYNEQFF TGTGCCAGTAGTATAGAGCGAAGATACAATGAGCAGTTCTTC
. TRBJ1-2 TRBV28 . CASSTATGNGYTF TGTGCCAGCAGTACCGCCACAGGGAATGGCTACACCTTC
. TRBJ2-7 TRBV11-1 TRBD2 CASSLAGAGGNYEQYF TGTGCCAGCAGCTTAGCGGGAGCGGGAGGTAACTACGAGCAGTACTTC
. TRBJ2-7 TRBV27 . CASIPYREQYF TGTGCCAGCATCCCCTATCGAGAGCAGTACTTC
. TRBJ1-3 TRBV28 . CASRTAGNTIYF TGTGCCAGCAGGACAGCAGGAAACACCATATATTTT
. TRBJ1-1 TRBV7-3 . CASSFSAASTEAFF TGTGCCAGCAGCTTTTCGGCGGCCAGCACTGAAGCTTTCTTT
. TRBJ2-2 TRBV18 TRBD1 CASSPTTGGTGELFF TGTGCCAGCTCACCAACGACAGGGGGTACCGGGGAGCTGTTTTTT
. TRBJ2-7 TRBV11-2 . CASSLQAYEQYF TGTGCCAGCAGCTTACAAGCGTACGAGCAGTACTTC
. TRBJ2-5 TRBV6-5 . CASSYHTKETQYF TGTGCCAGCAGTTATCACACAAAAGAGACCCAGTACTTC
. TRBJ2-1 TRBV6-6 TRBD2 CATGEGTGDEQFF TGTGCCACCGGGGAGGGAACGGGGGATGAGCAGTTCTTC
. TRBJ1-1 TRBV7-6 . CASSLAADASVSTEAFF TGTGCCAGCAGCTTAGCGGCGGACGCGTCAGTATCCACTGAAGCTTTCTTT
once TRBJ1-2 TRBV25-1 TRBD1 CASSDIGTGAGYGYTF TGTGCCAGCAGTGATATAGGGACAGGGGCGGGCTATGGCTACACCTTC
. TRBJ2-3 TRBV7-7 . CASSLGASTDTQYF TGTGCCAGCAGCTTAGGGGCTAGTACAGATACGCAGTATTTT
. TRBJ2-7 TRBV19 . CASSTLQGEQYF TGTGCCAGTAGTACCCTACAGGGCGAGCAGTACTTC
. TRBJ2-7 TRBV4-1 . CASSQLGTIYEQYF TGCGCCAGCAGCCAATTGGGGACCATTTACGAGCAGTACTTC
. TRBJ2-5 TRBV30 . CAWRKGTQETQYF TGTGCCTGGAGGAAGGGAACACAAGAGACCCAGTACTTC
. TRBJ2-3 TRBV11-2 . CASSPRWEGTDTQYF TGTGCCAGCAGCCCCCGGTGGGAGGGCACAGATACGCAGTATTTT
. TRBJ2-2 TRBV19 . CATRPSGDYTGELFF TGTGCCACCCGCCCTTCGGGAGATTACACCGGGGAGCTGTTTTTT
. TRBJ2-5 TRBV11-2 . CASSFTDWQTQYF TGTGCCAGCAGCTTTACCGACTGGCAGACCCAGTACTTC
. TRBJ1-1 TRBV7-3 . CASSGSAGEAFF TGTGCCAGCAGCGGGTCTGCAGGGGAAGCTTTCTTT
. TRBJ2-7 TRBV27 TRBD1 CASRTRGTGGSYEQYF TGTGCCAGCAGAACGCGGGGGACAGGGGGCTCCTACGAGCAGTACTTC
few TRBJ1-2 TRBV19 . CASSRDTIGFSYTF TGTGCCAGTAGTAGGGACACAATCGGCTTTAGCTACACCTTC
. TRBJ1-1 TRBV20-1 . CSAGQGKTFF TGCAGTGCCGGGCAGGGGAAAACTTTCTTT
. TRBJ1-2 TRBV28 . CASGINYGYTF TGTGCCAGCGGGATCAACTATGGCTACACCTTC
. TRBJ2-3 TRBV5-4 . CASSPEVTDTQYF TGTGCCAGCAGTCCGGAGGTCACAGATACGCAGTATTTT
. TRBJ1-2 TRBV2 . CASSPDRGTSYGYTF TGTGCCAGCAGCCCCGATAGGGGGACTTCCTATGGCTACACCTTC
. TRBJ2-7 TRBV28 TRBD1 CASSADRGEQYF TGTGCCAGCAGTGCGGACAGGGGCGAGCAGTACTTC
. TRBJ2-1 TRBV14 . CASSRLGAYNEQFF TGTGCCAGCAGTAGACTAGGGGCCTACAATGAGCAGTTCTTC
. TRBJ2-7 TRBV5-1 . CASSLRLGGPYEQYF TGCGCCAGCAGCTTGCGGCTAGGGGGACCCTACGAGCAGTACTTC
. TRBJ2-7 TRBV6-5 . CASGDSNYEQYF TGTGCCAGTGGGGACTCAAACTACGAGCAGTACTTC
. TRBJ2-3 TRBV5-4 . CASSYPASSGTQYF TGTGCCAGCAGCTACCCCGCCTCTTCGGGTACGCAGTATTTT
. TRBJ1-5 TRBV2 TRBD1 CAIQGNSNQPQHF TGTGCCATACAGGGGAACAGCAATCAGCCCCAGCATTTT
few TRBJ1-1 TRBV7-9 . CASSFGQYGAFF TGTGCCAGCAGCTTCGGACAGTACGGCGCTTTCTTT
. TRBJ2-1 TRBV29-1 TRBD2 CSVPHFLAGEDEQFF TGCAGCGTTCCACACTTCCTAGCGGGAGAGGATGAGCAGTTCTTC
few TRBJ1-5 TRBV27 . CASSVIGTASNQPQHF TGTGCCAGCAGTGTCATCGGGACGGCGAGCAATCAGCCCCAGCATTTT
few TRBJ1-1 TRBV28 . CASSRRGAPNTEAFF TGTGCCAGCAGCCGACGGGGGGCGCCGAACACTGAAGCTTTCTTT
. TRBJ2-5 TRBV11-2 . CASSPQDWTSSGETQYF TGTGCCAGCAGCCCCCAGGATTGGACGTCGAGTGGAGAGACCCAGTACTTC
. TRBJ2-7 TRBV19 . CASSTSLWSPYEQYF TGTGCCAGTAGTACCTCCCTTTGGAGCCCCTACGAGCAGTACTTC
. TRBJ1-1 TRBV28 . CASSLYSPRGTEAFF TGTGCCAGCAGTTTATACTCCCCCCGGGGCACTGAAGCTTTCTTT
. TRBJ1-2 TRBV19 . CASSTWASDGYTF TGTGCCAGTAGTACCTGGGCCTCGGATGGCTACACCTTC
. TRBJ2-3 TRBV11-3 TRBD1 CASSYGVGQGANTQYF TGTGCCAGCAGCTACGGTGTCGGACAGGGGGCGAATACGCAGTATTTT
. TRBJ2-1 TRBV25-1 . CASSDNTRITYNEQFF TGTGCCAGCAGTGACAACACCCGGATCACCTACAATGAGCAGTTCTTC
. TRBJ2-1 TRBV27 TRBD2 CASSSGLSGGEQFF TGTGCCAGCAGTTCGGGACTATCCGGGGGTGAGCAGTTCTTC
. TRBJ1-5 TRBV12-1 . CASSSRDRVNQPQHF TGTGCCAGCAGCTCCCGGGACAGGGTCAATCAGCCCCAGCATTTT
. TRBJ2-1 TRBV5-5 . CASIALTSSYNEQFF TGTGCCAGCATCGCCCTAACGAGCTCCTACAATGAGCAGTTCTTC
. TRBJ1-4 TRBV29-1 . CSVVSPATNEKLFF TGCAGCGTTGTTAGTCCTGCAACTAATGAAAAACTGTTTTTT
. TRBJ1-2 TRBV19 . CASSRQYLDGYTF TGTGCCAGTTCAAGACAGTACCTTGATGGCTACACCTTC
few TRBJ2-5 TRBV6-1 . CASSEALLAGETQYF TGTGCCAGCAGTGAAGCACTTCTAGCCGGGGAGACCCAGTACTTC
. TRBJ2-7 TRBV7-9 . CASSLAGGRSYEQYF TGTGCCAGCAGCTTAGCGGGGGGGCGCTCCTACGAGCAGTACTTC
few TRBJ2-7 TRBV18 TRBD2 CASSPVPSGTAYEQYF TGTGCCAGCTCACCAGTTCCTAGCGGGACGGCCTACGAGCAGTACTTC
. TRBJ1-5 TRBV28 TRBD1 CASRSGTGFYLGQPQHF TGTGCCAGCAGATCCGGGACAGGGTTTTATTTGGGTCAGCCCCAGCATTTT